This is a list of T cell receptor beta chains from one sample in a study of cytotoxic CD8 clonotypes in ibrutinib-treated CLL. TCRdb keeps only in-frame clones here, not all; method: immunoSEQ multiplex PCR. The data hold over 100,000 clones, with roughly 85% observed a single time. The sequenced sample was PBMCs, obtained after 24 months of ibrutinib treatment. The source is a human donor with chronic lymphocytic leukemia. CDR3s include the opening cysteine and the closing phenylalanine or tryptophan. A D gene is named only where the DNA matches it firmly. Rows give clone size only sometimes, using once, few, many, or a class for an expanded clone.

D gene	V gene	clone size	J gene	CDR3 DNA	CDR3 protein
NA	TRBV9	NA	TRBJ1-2	TGTGCCAGCAGCGTAGTGGGGAAACCCTATGGCTACACCTTC	CASSVVGKPYGYTF
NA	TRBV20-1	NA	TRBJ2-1	TGCAGTGCTAGACCCACCTATGAGCAGTTCTTC	CSARPTYEQFF
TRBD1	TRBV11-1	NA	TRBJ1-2	TGTGCCAGCAGCTTAGCGGGACAGGGAGATGGCTACACCTTC	CASSLAGQGDGYTF
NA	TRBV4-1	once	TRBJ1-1	TGCGCCAGCAGCCCGCGACAGAGGCCCCCCGATGAAGCTTTCTTT	CASSPRQRPPDEAFF
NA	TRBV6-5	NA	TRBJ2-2	TGTGCCAGCAGACGGGGCACAGGGTGGGGCGGGGAGCTGTTTTTT	CASRRGTGWGGELFF
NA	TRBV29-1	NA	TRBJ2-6	TGCAGCGTTCTTCCTCGTCTTGGGGCCAACGTCCTGACTTTC	CSVLPRLGANVLTF
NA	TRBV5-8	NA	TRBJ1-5	TGTGCCAGCAGCTCTTCGGGGGGAGGTAGCAATCAGCCCCAGCATTTT	CASSSSGGGSNQPQHF
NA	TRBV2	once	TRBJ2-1	TGTGCCAGCAGTGACTATGGGAATGAGCAGTTCTTC	CASSDYGNEQFF
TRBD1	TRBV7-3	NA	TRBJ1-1	TGTGCCAGCAGCGTCCGCCCGGGACAGGGGAACACTGAAGCTTTCTTT	CASSVRPGQGNTEAFF
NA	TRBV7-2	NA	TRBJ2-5	TGTGCCAGCAGCCCGGGACGATTGGAGACCCAGTACTTC	CASSPGRLETQYF
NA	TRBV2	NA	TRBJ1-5	TGTGCCACAAGGGGTAACAATCAGCCCCAGCATTTT	CATRGNNQPQHF
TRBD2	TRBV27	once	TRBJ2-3	TGTGCCAGCAGAGAGCGGGAGGCAGATACGCAGTATTTT	CASREREADTQYF
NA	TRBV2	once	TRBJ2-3	TGTGCCAGCAGTGAAGGACTAGGGGGGCAGTATTTT	CASSEGLGGQYF
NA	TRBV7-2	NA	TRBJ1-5	TGTGCCAGCAGCTTAGATGGACGGGTAAATAGTAATCAGCCCCAGCATTTT	CASSLDGRVNSNQPQHF
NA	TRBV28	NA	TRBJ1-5	TGTGCCAGCAGTTCCAGCCCGTTTGGGGGCGCTTTTCAGCCCCAGCATTTT	CASSSSPFGGAFQPQHF
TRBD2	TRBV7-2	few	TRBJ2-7	TGTGCCAGCAGCTTGACTAGCGGAGAGTACGAGCAGTACTTC	CASSLTSGEYEQYF
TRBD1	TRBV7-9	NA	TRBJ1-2	TGTGCCAGCAGCCATTCCGGGACAGGGATGTATGGCTACACCTTC	CASSHSGTGMYGYTF
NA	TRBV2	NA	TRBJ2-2	TGTGCCAGCAGTAAGGAGAACACCGGGGAGCTGTTTTTT	CASSKENTGELFF
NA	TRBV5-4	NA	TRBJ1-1	TGTGCCAGCAGCTCGGGGACGGAAAACACTGAAGCTTTCTTT	CASSSGTENTEAFF
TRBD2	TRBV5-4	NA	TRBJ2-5	TGTGCCAGCAGCTTCCCCAAGACTAGCGGGAGGGGAGGGGAGACCCAGTACTTC	CASSFPKTSGRGGETQYF
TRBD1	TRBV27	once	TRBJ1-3	TGTGCCAGCAGGCGGACAGGGGGGTCATTCTTTGGAAACACCATATATTTT	CASRRTGGSFFGNTIYF
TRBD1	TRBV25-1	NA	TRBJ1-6	TGTGCCAGCAGTCAAGACAGGGCTTATTCACCCCTCCACTTT	CASSQDRAYSPLHF
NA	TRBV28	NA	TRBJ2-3	TGTGCCAGCAGCCCCTTTCGGGCAGGGGAGACAGATACGCAGTATTTT	CASSPFRAGETDTQYF
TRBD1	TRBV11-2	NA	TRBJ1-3	TGTGCCAGCAGCACCTACAGGGGAGGAAACACCATATATTTT	CASSTYRGGNTIYF
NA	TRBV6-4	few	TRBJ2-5	TGTGCCAGCAGTGACTCGACGGGGCGTAGGGAGACCCAGTACTTC	CASSDSTGRRETQYF
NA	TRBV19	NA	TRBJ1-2	TGTGCCAGTAGTATAGGAAAACAGGGAAGCTATGGCTACACCTTC	CASSIGKQGSYGYTF
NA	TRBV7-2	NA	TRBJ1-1	TGTGCCAGCACCCCCCGGAGGAACACTGAAGCTTTCTTT	CASTPRRNTEAFF
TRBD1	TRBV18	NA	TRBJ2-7	TGTGCCAGCAAAAGACAGGGTGGTTACGAGCAGTACTTC	CASKRQGGYEQYF
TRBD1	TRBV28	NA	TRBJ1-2	TGTGCCAGCAGTTTTGCAGGGGGCTGGGGAGGCTACACCTTC	CASSFAGGWGGYTF
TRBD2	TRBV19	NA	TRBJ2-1	TGTGCCAGTAGTAGGCGCGGGGGGCCCCTTTCCAATGAGCAGTTCTTC	CASSRRGGPLSNEQFF
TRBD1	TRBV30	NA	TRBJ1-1	TGTGCCTGGAGGGGACAGGGGGCGAGGTCCCTGGGCACTGAAGCTTTCTTT	CAWRGQGARSLGTEAFF
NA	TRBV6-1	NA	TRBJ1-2	TGTGCCAGCAGTGAAGCTCGGGCAGGGTCGGGTCGTGGCTACACCTTC	CASSEARAGSGRGYTF
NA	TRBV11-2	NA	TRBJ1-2	TGTGCCAGCAGCTTAGTTCGGGGGGACATAACTAACTATGGCTACACCTTC	CASSLVRGDITNYGYTF
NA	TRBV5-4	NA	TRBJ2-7	TGTGCCAGCAGCTTGGACAGGGCCTACGAGCAGTACTTC	CASSLDRAYEQYF
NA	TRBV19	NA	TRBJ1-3	TGTGCCAGTAGTATACCCTCGACAGGACGAGTAGACACCATATATTTT	CASSIPSTGRVDTIYF
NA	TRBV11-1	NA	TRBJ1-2	TGTGCCAGCAGCCCATACTTTGCGGGGTTCAGCTATGGCTACACCTTC	CASSPYFAGFSYGYTF
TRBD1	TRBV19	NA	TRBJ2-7	TGTGCCAGCGGACAGGGTATAGGCGAGCAGTACTTC	CASGQGIGEQYF
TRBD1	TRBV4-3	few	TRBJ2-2	TGCGCCAGCAGCCAGGGGGACAGGGGGGTCACCGGGGAGCTGTTTTTT	CASSQGDRGVTGELFF
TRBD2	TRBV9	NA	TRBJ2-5	TGTGCCAGCAGCGTAGGAGCGGGGGGGCGCGGAGAGACCCAGTACTTC	CASSVGAGGRGETQYF
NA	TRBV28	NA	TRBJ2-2	TGTGCCAGCAGCCCTGTTGATTGGCGGGGCGATGGAGCGGAGCTGTTTTTT	CASSPVDWRGDGAELFF
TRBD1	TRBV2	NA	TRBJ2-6	TGTGCCAGCAGTAGGGACAGCCCACGGGACGTCCTGACTTTC	CASSRDSPRDVLTF
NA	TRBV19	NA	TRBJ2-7	TGTGCCAGTAGTCTAAGGACACCGATCTACGAGCAGTACTTC	CASSLRTPIYEQYF
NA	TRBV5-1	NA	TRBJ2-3	TGCGCCAGCAGCTTGGCCCAAGGTACGCAGTATTTT	CASSLAQGTQYF
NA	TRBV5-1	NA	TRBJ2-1	TGCGCCAGCAGCTTGGTGCAGGGCAATGAGCAGTTCTTC	CASSLVQGNEQFF
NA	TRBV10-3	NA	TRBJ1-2	TGTGCCATCAGTGAGTCGGGGGGCGGAGGCTACACCTTC	CAISESGGGGYTF
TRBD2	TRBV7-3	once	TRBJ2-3	TGTGCCAGCAGCAGTCGAGCGGGGGGGCCACGGACAGATACGCAGTATTTT	CASSSRAGGPRTDTQYF
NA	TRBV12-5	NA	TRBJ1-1	TGTGCTAGTGGTAAAGACGGCTACACTGAAGCTTTCTTT	CASGKDGYTEAFF
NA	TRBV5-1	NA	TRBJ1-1	TGCGCCAGCAGCTTGGAAGGGGCCAGGGCGGGAACTGAAGCTTTCTTT	CASSLEGARAGTEAFF
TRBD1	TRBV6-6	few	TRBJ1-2	TGTGCCAGCAGCCCCGACAGGGGTAGAGACTACACCTTC	CASSPDRGRDYTF
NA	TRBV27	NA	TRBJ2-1	TGTGCCAGCCGACGAGGAGGGTCTTTGAACAATGAGCAGTTCTTC	CASRRGGSLNNEQFF
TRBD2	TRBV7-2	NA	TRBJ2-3	TGTGCCAGCAGCTTTAGCGGGAGGGCGATAGATACGCAGTATTTT	CASSFSGRAIDTQYF
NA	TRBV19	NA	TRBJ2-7	TGTGCCAGTAGTTACCGGGACTTGCTCCTCTACGAGCAGTACTTC	CASSYRDLLLYEQYF
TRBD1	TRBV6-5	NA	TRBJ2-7	TGTGCCAGCAGACGGGGACAGAACTACGAGCAGTACTTC	CASRRGQNYEQYF
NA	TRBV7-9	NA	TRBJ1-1	TGTGCCAGCAGCTTAGTGGGCGGTAAAACTGAAGCTTTCTTT	CASSLVGGKTEAFF
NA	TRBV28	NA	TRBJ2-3	TGTGCCAGCAGCCAGGGGGGGTCGGCAGATACGCAGTATTTT	CASSQGGSADTQYF